This TCR beta chain comes out of a study of vaccination and CD4 T cells after COVID-19. Points on this clonotype: No antigen is known for it.

The Oncomine TCR Beta short-read assay was applied to DNA of cultured CD4+ T cells. From CD4+ T cells that had been cultured, genomic DNA was extracted. TCRdb used MiXCR to reprocess the PCR reads, holding one entry per CDR3 protein. The data contain around 10,000 distinct CDR3 sequences, around 28% of them seen just once; the ten biggest clones take up approximately 21%. Treatment: approximately 9-day PBMC culture with coronavirus spike peptide pools or control peptides (ViraFEST assay). Before the COVID-19 pandemic (2011-2018), CD4+ T cells were obtained from the unexposed donor. Four cold-coronavirus spikes and SARS-CoV-2 S/N were the probes applied, cells permitting, to CD4+ T cells from unexposed donors. This clonotype was sampled from a human donor in good health. Sequenced material: CD4+ T cells from blood, cultured in vitro.

CDR3 sequence reads: CASSLQGFDEQYF. As DNA, the CDR3 is TGTGCCAGCAGTTTACAGGGGTTCGACGAGCAGTACTTC. The rearrangement uses TRBV2 and TRBJ2-7, with 7 bases matching TRBD1. This CDR3 spans 13 amino acids. CDR1 and CDR2 (germline): SNHLY, FYNNEI. Unmatched junction bases numbered 6, after V lost 5 bases and J lost 5 bases. Full variable domain (remainder filled in from reference TRBV2 and TRBJ2-7): EPEVTQTPSHQVTQMGQEVILRCVPISNHLYFYWYRQILGQKVEFLVSFYNNEISEKSEIFDDQFSVERPDGSNFTLKIRSTKLEDSAMYFCASSLQGFDEQYFGPGTRLTVT.